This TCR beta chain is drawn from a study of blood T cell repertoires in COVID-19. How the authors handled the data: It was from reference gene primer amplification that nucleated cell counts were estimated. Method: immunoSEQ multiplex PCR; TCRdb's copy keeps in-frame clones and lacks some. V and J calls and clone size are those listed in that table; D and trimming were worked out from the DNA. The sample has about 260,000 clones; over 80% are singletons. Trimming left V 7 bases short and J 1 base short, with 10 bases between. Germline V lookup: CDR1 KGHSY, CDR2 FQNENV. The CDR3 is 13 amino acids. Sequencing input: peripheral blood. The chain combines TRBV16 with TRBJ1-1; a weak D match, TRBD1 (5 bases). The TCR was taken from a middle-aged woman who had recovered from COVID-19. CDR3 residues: CASTPQGNTEAFF. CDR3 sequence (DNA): TGTGCCAGCACCCCCCAGGGGAACACTGAAGCTTTCTTT.